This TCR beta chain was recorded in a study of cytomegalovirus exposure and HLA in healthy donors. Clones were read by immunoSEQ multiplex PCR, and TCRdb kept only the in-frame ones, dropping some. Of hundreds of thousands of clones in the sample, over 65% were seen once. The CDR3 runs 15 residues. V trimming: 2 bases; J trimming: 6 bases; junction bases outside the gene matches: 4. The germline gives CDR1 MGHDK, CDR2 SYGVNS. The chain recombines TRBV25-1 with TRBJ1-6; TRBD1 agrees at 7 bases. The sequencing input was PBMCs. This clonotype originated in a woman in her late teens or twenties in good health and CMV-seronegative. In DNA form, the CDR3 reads TGTGCCAGCAGTGAAATGGGACAGCTTAATTCACCCCTCCACTTT. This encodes CASSEMGQLNSPLHF. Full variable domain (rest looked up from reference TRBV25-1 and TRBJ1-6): EADIYQTPRYLVIGTGKKITLECSQTMGHDKMYWYQQDPGMELHLIHYSYGVNSTEKGDLSSESTVSRIRTEHFPLTLESARPSHTSQYLCASSEMGQLNSPLHFGNGTRLTVT.